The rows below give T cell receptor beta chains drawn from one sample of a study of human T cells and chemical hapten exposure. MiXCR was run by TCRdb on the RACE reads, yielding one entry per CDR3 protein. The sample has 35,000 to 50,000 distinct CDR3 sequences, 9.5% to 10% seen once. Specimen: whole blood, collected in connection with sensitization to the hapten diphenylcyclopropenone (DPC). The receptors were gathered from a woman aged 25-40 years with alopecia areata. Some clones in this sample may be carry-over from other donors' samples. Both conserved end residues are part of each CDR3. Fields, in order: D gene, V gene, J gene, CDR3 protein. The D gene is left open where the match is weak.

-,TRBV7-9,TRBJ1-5,CASSSGFVSQPQHF
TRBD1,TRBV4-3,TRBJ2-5,CASSEGTGPGETQYF
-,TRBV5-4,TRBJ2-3,CASSSGQYTQYF
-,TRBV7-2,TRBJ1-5,CASSLGGQTNQPQHF
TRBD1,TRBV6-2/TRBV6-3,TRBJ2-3,CASSIGGQGTDTQYF
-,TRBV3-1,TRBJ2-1,CASSRRAGASNEQFF
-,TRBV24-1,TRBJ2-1,CATSDLGGYEQFF
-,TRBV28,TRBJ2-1,CASSISGREQFF
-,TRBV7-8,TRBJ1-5,CASSLFSWGPNQPQHF
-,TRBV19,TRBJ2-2,CASSRGNTRELFF
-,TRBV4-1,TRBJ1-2,CASSQVSNYGYTF
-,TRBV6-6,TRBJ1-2,CASSHQTYYGYTF
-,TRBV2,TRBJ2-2,CASSEAWAGELFF